The sequence of this T cell receptor beta chain was determined in a study of post-analysis software for immune sequencing data. Study as a whole: Relapsing-remitting, secondary progressive and progressive-relapsing multiple sclerosis courses were included. Whole-study findings and limits: Patients had higher frequencies than controls of about five TRBV segments, including TRBV5-6, TRBV5-1 and TRBV20-1.

Unique molecular identifiers tagged the TCR beta cDNA libraries. TCRdb ran MiXCR on the PCR reads and lists one entry per CDR3 protein. The data hold roughly 870,000 distinct CDR3 sequences, with about 53% observed a single time. This CDR3 has 14 amino acids. Trimming took 5 bases from V and 3 from J, leaving 13 bases between them. Germline CDR1 is SGHTA and CDR2 is FQGNSA. This clonotype was recorded a few times. Its antigen is undetermined. This TCR came from a girl aged 10-17 years with multiple sclerosis. The specimen sequenced was blood. The chain joins TRBV7-2 to TRBJ1-1; D call uncertain. The CDR3 here is CASSPHSPDTEAFF. The CDR3 bases are TGTGCCAGCAGCCCCCACAGCCCGGACACTGAAGCTTTCTTT.